Listed below are T cell receptor beta chains from one sample, sequenced in a study of T cell repertoires in cytomegalovirus infection. TCRdb fed the reads into MiXCR, producing one record per CDR3 protein. The sample yields about 740,000 distinct CDR3 sequences, 35% seen once. The sequencing sample was made of PBMCs. The receptors stem from a human donor in good health (CMV status not recorded). Some clones in this sample may be carry-over from other donors' samples. CDR3s include the opening cysteine and the closing phenylalanine or tryptophan. A D gene is named only where the DNA matches it firmly. Clone size appears in some rows only: once, few, many, or a class for an expanded clone.

CDR3nt: TGTGCCAGTAGCCCGAACTGGGGGGGTGAGCAGTTCTTC; CDR3aa: CASSPNWGGEQFF; d_gene: TRBD2; len: 13; j_gene: TRBJ2-1; v_gene: TRBV19; abundance: NA
CDR3nt: TGTGCCAGCAGTGAAATAGTCAGCTATGGCTACACCTTC; CDR3aa: CASSEIVSYGYTF; d_gene: NA; len: 13; j_gene: TRBJ1-2; v_gene: TRBV6-1; abundance: few
CDR3nt: TGTGCCAGCAGCTCAGGGGGGACTCCTGAAGCTTTCTTT; CDR3aa: CASSSGGTPEAFF; d_gene: TRBD1; len: 13; j_gene: TRBJ1-1; v_gene: TRBV7-9; abundance: many
CDR3nt: TGCAGTGCTAGAGATCCATTTGGGACGAACGGGAGACAGCAGTATTTT; CDR3aa: CSARDPFGTNGRQQYF; d_gene: NA; len: 16; j_gene: TRBJ2-3; v_gene: TRBV20-1; abundance: NA
CDR3nt: TGTGCTAGCAGCTTGGGTAGGGGCAGTGCGGTAGATACGCAGTATTTT; CDR3aa: CASSLGRGSAVDTQYF; d_gene: NA; len: 16; j_gene: TRBJ2-3; v_gene: TRBV7-7; abundance: NA
CDR3nt: TGTGCCAGCAGCCCATACTCCGGGACAAGGTCCTACAATGAGCAGTTCTTC; CDR3aa: CASSPYSGTRSYNEQFF; d_gene: NA; len: 17; j_gene: TRBJ2-1; v_gene: TRBV11-3; abundance: NA
CDR3nt: TGTGCCATCAGTGAAGAGGCCGGAGGGTATACTAATGAAAAACTGTTTTTT; CDR3aa: CAISEEAGGYTNEKLFF; d_gene: NA; len: 17; j_gene: TRBJ1-4; v_gene: TRBV10-3; abundance: NA
CDR3nt: TGTGCCAGCAGTTGGGGGGAAGGGTCCTACGAGCAGTACTTC; CDR3aa: CASSWGEGSYEQYF; d_gene: NA; len: 14; j_gene: TRBJ2-7; v_gene: TRBV6-8; abundance: few
CDR3nt: TGTGCCAGCAGGGACAGGTATAGCAATCAGCCCCAGCATTTT; CDR3aa: CASRDRYSNQPQHF; d_gene: TRBD1; len: 14; j_gene: TRBJ1-5; v_gene: TRBV6-6; abundance: few
CDR3nt: TGCAGTGCTCCAATGCCGGACAGTCCCTCCTATAATTCACCCCTCCACTTT; CDR3aa: CSAPMPDSPSYNSPLHF; d_gene: NA; len: 17; j_gene: TRBJ1-6; v_gene: TRBV20-1; abundance: few
CDR3nt: TGTGCCGCAGTTTTGAACACCGGGGAGCGGTTTTTT; CDR3aa: CAAVLNTGERFF; d_gene: NA; len: 12; j_gene: TRBJ2-2; v_gene: TRBV6-2/TRBV6-3; abundance: once
CDR3nt: TGTGCCAGCAAGGGACTAGCCCACAATGAGCAGTTCTTC; CDR3aa: CASKGLAHNEQFF; d_gene: TRBD2; len: 13; j_gene: TRBJ2-1; v_gene: TRBV27; abundance: once
CDR3nt: TGTGCCAGCAGCCCGTTCAGGGTAGCGGGATTGGTGGGGGCAGAGACCCAGTACTTC; CDR3aa: CASSPFRVAGLVGAETQYF; d_gene: TRBD2; len: 19; j_gene: TRBJ2-5; v_gene: TRBV28; abundance: NA
CDR3nt: TGCAGTGCTGGAACAGGTTACGAGCAGTACTTC; CDR3aa: CSAGTGYEQYF; d_gene: NA; len: 11; j_gene: TRBJ2-7; v_gene: TRBV20-1; abundance: NA
CDR3nt: TGTGCCAGCAGCTTAGAGGTCACCGGGGAGCTGTTTTTT; CDR3aa: CASSLEVTGELFF; d_gene: NA; len: 13; j_gene: TRBJ2-2; v_gene: TRBV11-2; abundance: many
CDR3nt: TGTGCCAGCAGTTTGTTGGTGGCCGGGACAGATACGCAGTATTTT; CDR3aa: CASSLLVAGTDTQYF; d_gene: NA; len: 15; j_gene: TRBJ2-3; v_gene: TRBV27; abundance: NA
CDR3nt: TGCGCCAGCAGCCAGGCTTTGGACAGGAGCTCCTACGAGCAGTACTTC; CDR3aa: CASSQALDRSSYEQYF; d_gene: TRBD1; len: 16; j_gene: TRBJ2-7; v_gene: TRBV4-1; abundance: few
CDR3nt: TGTGCCAGCAGCGTCAGGGGGTCCTATGGCTACACCTTC; CDR3aa: CASSVRGSYGYTF; d_gene: TRBD1; len: 13; j_gene: TRBJ1-2; v_gene: TRBV11-2; abundance: NA
CDR3nt: TGTGCCAGCTCCACCACCACAGGCGCTGGGGCCAACGTCCTGACTTTC; CDR3aa: CASSTTTGAGANVLTF; d_gene: NA; len: 16; j_gene: TRBJ2-6; v_gene: TRBV5-4; abundance: few
CDR3nt: TGTGCCAGCAGCGCTGACAGGGTGGCCTTTACTGAAGCTTTCTTT; CDR3aa: CASSADRVAFTEAFF; d_gene: TRBD1; len: 15; j_gene: TRBJ1-1; v_gene: TRBV5-4; abundance: NA
CDR3nt: TGTGCCAGCAGCTCACTCCCGAGGACTGAAGCTTTCTTT; CDR3aa: CASSSLPRTEAFF; d_gene: NA; len: 13; j_gene: TRBJ1-1; v_gene: TRBV7-3; abundance: few
CDR3nt: TGCAGCGTTGTCGATACGGGGGCAGGGGGCTACACCTTC; CDR3aa: CSVVDTGAGGYTF; d_gene: NA; len: 13; j_gene: TRBJ1-2; v_gene: TRBV29-1; abundance: few
CDR3nt: TGTGCCAGCAGCTTACTCGGCGGGGATAGCACAGATACGCAGTATTTT; CDR3aa: CASSLLGGDSTDTQYF; d_gene: NA; len: 16; j_gene: TRBJ2-3; v_gene: TRBV7-8; abundance: few